These 15 T cell receptor beta chains share one sample of origin, sequenced in a study of beta chain features in type 1 diabetes. Expressed TCRB transcripts were sequenced because the entire RNA isolate underwent reverse transcription. The protocol was immunoSEQ multiplex PCR, while the TCRdb copy is restricted to in-frame clones and leaves out a portion. Among hundreds of thousands of clones listed, 10% to 15% were seen once. Material: naive CD4+ T cells from blood. The source of these receptors is a man aged 18 to 29 in good health.

This clone was seen only once. The chain carries TRBV28 and TRBJ2-1, with TRBD2 matching over 7 bases. Trimming took 6 bases from V and 15 from J; bases not matched to a gene: 14. CDR1 is MDHEN, CDR2 SYDVKM, per germline. The CDR3 consists of 13 residues. CDR3 nucleotides: TGTGCCAGCAGGCCCGGACCGAGCGGGGCGAGGTTCTTC. Translating it yields CASRPGPSGARFF.

This clone has just a few counts. The chain carries TRBV5-4 and TRBJ2-2; D gene ambiguous. With 4 bases removed from V and 2 bases from J, the gap between germline ends came to 3 bases. This CDR3 comprises 12 residues. Germline V gives CDR1 SGHNT, CDR2 YYREEE (reference sequence). The CDR3 DNA sequence: TGTGCCAGCAGCATAAACACCGGGGAGCTGTTTTTT. Its translation: CASSINTGELFF.

This rearrangement joins TRBV7-9 to TRBJ1-5, with D possibly TRBD1 on 5 matching bases. The CDR3 is made up of 18 amino acids. The germline V gene encodes CDR1 SEHNR and CDR2 FQNEAQ (reference sequence). Trimming removed 0 bases at V and 2 bases at J, with 17 bases between. The CDR3 DNA follows: TGTGCCAGCAGCTTAGCGCCGCCAGGGACTGGGCGCAATCAGCCCCAGCATTTT. Translated: CASSLAPPGTGRNQPQHF.

This clone was recorded a few times. The chain has TRBV7-6 and TRBJ2-1, with 9 nucleotides matching TRBD2. V shed 1 base, J shed 8 bases, and the junction held 6 bases outside the gene matches. The CDR3 length is 15 residues. Germline V gene sequence: CDR1 SGHVS, CDR2 FNYEAQ. The CDR3 DNA sequence: TGTGCCAGCAGCTTAGAAAGCGGGAGGTCGTATGAGCAGTTCTTC. It encodes CASSLESGRSYEQFF.

The gene calls are TRBV19 and TRBJ1-1; the D is unclear. V was trimmed by 2 bases and J by 0 bases, leaving 10 bases between them. This CDR3 comprises 15 residues. Per germline, CDR1 LNHDA and CDR2 SQIVND (reference sequence). The CDR3 coding sequence is TGTGCCAGTAGTATAATCCACAGCTTGAACACTGAAGCTTTCTTT. Translation: CASSIIHSLNTEAFF.

V and J are TRBV29-1 and TRBJ2-1; the D gene is possibly TRBD2 (5 bases). Germline CDR1 and CDR2: SQVTM and ANQGSEA. This CDR3 is built from 15 residues. The V end lost 5 bases, the J end lost 4 bases, and 18 bases lay between the germline ends. CDR3 in DNA: TGCAGCGTTTTAGGACTCCTCACTGATTACAATGAGCAGTTCTTC. Protein: CSVLGLLTDYNEQFF.

This clone was seen a few times. The chain recombines TRBV7-3 with TRBJ1-1, with unresolved D. CDR1 is SGHTA and CDR2 is FQGTGA in the germline V gene. There are 14 residues in the CDR3. V was clipped by 1 base and J by 1 base, with 7 bases between them. The CDR3 DNA is TGTGCCAGCAGCTTAAGCAACACGAACACTGAAGCTTTCTTT. It codes for CASSLSNTNTEAFF.

The CDR3 is CASSTLGEGSNQPQHF. The CDR3 DNA reads as TGTGCCAGTAGTACCCTTGGGGAGGGTAGCAATCAGCCCCAGCATTTT. The chain has TRBV19 and TRBJ1-5, with D unresolved. Germline CDR1 reads LNHDA; CDR2 reads SQIVND (reference sequence). Trimming cost V 4 bases and J 0 bases, with 13 bases left between them. CDR3 length equals 16 residues. Supplemented by reference TRBV19 and TRBJ1-5, the full variable domain reads DGGITQSPKYLFRKEGQNVTLSCEQNLNHDAMYWYRQDPGQGLRLIYYSQIVNDFQKGDIAEGYSVSREKKESFPLTVTSAQKNPTAFYLCASSTLGEGSNQPQHFGDGTRLSIL.

This clone was found once. V gene TRBV15 combines with J gene TRBJ2-1, with no clear D. V was cut by 0 bases and J by 8 bases, with 8 bases left in between. Germline values: CDR1 LNHNV, CDR2 YYDKDF (reference sequence). The CDR3 loop spans 13 amino acids. This chain's CDR3 is CATSRDVLYEQFF. As DNA, the CDR3 is TGTGCCACCAGCAGAGATGTATTATATGAGCAGTTCTTC. Using reference TRBV15 and TRBJ2-1 for the parts outside the CDR3, the full variable domain is DAMVIQNPRYQVTQFGKPVTLSCSQTLNHNVMYWYQQKSSQAPKLLFHYYDKDFNNEADTPDNFQSRRPNTSFCFLDIRSPGLGDTAMYLCATSRDVLYEQFFGPGTRLTVL.

This rearrangement joins TRBV20-1 to TRBJ2-3; D is ambiguous. The CDR3 totals 11 residues. V lost 7 bases to trimming and J lost 0 bases, with 5 bases between them. From germline, CDR1 is DFQATT and CDR2 SNEGSKA (reference sequence). The CDR3 here is CSETSTDTQYF. The CDR3 DNA reads as TGCAGTGAAACTAGCACAGATACGCAGTATTTT.

In this sample, this clone turned up a few times. This rearrangement joins TRBV7-2 to TRBJ2-5, with 7 positions matching TRBD1. After removal of 5 bases from V and 4 bases from J, the junction contained 4 bases not matched to a gene. From germline, CDR1 is SGHTA and CDR2 FQGNSA. This CDR3 has 13 residues. CDR3 sequence reads: CASSKNRGETQYF. Written as DNA, the CDR3 is TGTGCCAGCAGCAAAAACAGGGGAGAGACCCAGTACTTC. Full variable domain (missing parts from reference TRBV7-2 and TRBJ2-5): GAGVSQSPSNKVTEKGKDVELRCDPISGHTALYWYRQSLGQGLEFLIYFQGNSAPDKSGLPSDRFSAERTGGSVSTLTIQRTQQEDSAVYLCASSKNRGETQYFGPGTRLLVL.

J is TRBJ2-6 and V is TRBV7-3; weak D call: TRBD2 (5 bases). CDR3 length: 18 residues. The germline V gene encodes CDR1 SGHTA and CDR2 FQGTGA. Between the trimmed V and J ends, which lost 5 bases and 0 bases, there was a span of 17 bases. The CDR3: CASSPSEGGSSGANVLTF. In nucleotides, the CDR3 is TGTGCCAGCAGCCCCTCCGAGGGCGGAAGCTCTGGGGCCAACGTCCTGACTTTC.

Only a few counts were recorded for this clone. V is TRBV5-6 and J is TRBJ1-1, with unresolved D. The CDR3 extends over 14 amino acids. CDR1 SGHDT and CDR2 YYEEEE come from the germline V gene. V was clipped by 4 bases and J by 7 bases, with 17 bases between them. CDR3 sequence reads: CASSNPVRSIEAFF. In nucleotides, the CDR3 is TGTGCCAGCAGCAACCCGGTCCGTTCGATTGAAGCTTTCTTT.

This clone has a handful of counts. V gene TRBV29-1 combines with J gene TRBJ1-2; D is perhaps TRBD1 (5 bases). The V and J ends lost 2 bases and 3 bases respectively, with 13 bases between them. The CDR3 has 14 amino acids. Germline CDR1 and CDR2: SQVTM and ANQGSEA. The CDR3 bases are TGCAGCGTTGAATTGAGCGGGGGAGACTATGGCTACACCTTC. This sequence encodes CSVELSGGDYGYTF.

This clone was observed a handful of times. The genes are TRBV29-1 and TRBJ2-6, with D possibly matching TRBD1 (5 bases). The CDR3 loop spans 16 amino acids. The V and J ends lost 2 bases and 0 bases respectively, with 11 bases between them. Germline lookup yields CDR1 SQVTM and CDR2 ANQGSEA. The CDR3 region is CSVESGSSSGANVLTF. The CDR3 region has the DNA TGCAGCGTTGAATCAGGGTCTAGCTCTGGGGCCAACGTCCTGACTTTC.